This T cell receptor beta chain is from a study of blood T cell repertoires in COVID-19. V shed 3 bases, J shed 8 bases, and the junction held 1 base outside the gene matches. This CDR3 has 12 residues. Only in-frame clones appear in the TCRdb table, and some are missing; sequencing was by immunoSEQ multiplex PCR. The sample lists about 76,000 clones, approximately 88% occurring once. This rearrangement joins TRBV12-3 or TRBV12-4 to TRBJ1-2; 9 nucleotides agree with TRBD1. The source material was peripheral blood. This sequence originates from a man aged 25-40 years with acute or convalescent COVID-19. CDR3 DNA: TGTGCCAGCAGTTTTACAGGGGGCGGCTACACCTTC. Translating gives CASSFTGGGYTF.